This T cell receptor beta chain stems from a study of T cell repertoires in cytomegalovirus infection. Study information: The public TCR beta signatures pointed to both CMV infection and matching HLA type. Study findings and constraints: HLA-C-restricted CMV clonotypes gave the most frequent clonotype in two of eight donors. Frequencies of public TCR beta families were cumulated, and this identified carriers of CMV plus the relevant HLA.

CDR1 and CDR2 (germline): SGHVS, FNYEAQ. This CDR3 region has 15 residues. In the case of this clonotype: The antigen remains unidentified. A much bigger clone sits one base away, suggesting this may be a read error.

TCRdb called the reads again in MiXCR, with one record for every CDR3 protein. The profile shows approximately 500,000 distinct CDR3 sequences, approximately 17% of them singletons. The source material was CD8+ T cells from PBMCs. The chain employs TRBV7-6 and TRBJ2-7; D is perhaps TRBD1 (6 bases). The TCR was taken from a human donor in good health (CMV status not recorded). Some clones in this sample may be carry-over from other donors' samples. The CDR3 here is CASSSPRDTRYERYF. The CDR3, as DNA: TGTGCCAGCAGCTCCCCCCGGGACACGCGCTACGAGCGGTACTTC.